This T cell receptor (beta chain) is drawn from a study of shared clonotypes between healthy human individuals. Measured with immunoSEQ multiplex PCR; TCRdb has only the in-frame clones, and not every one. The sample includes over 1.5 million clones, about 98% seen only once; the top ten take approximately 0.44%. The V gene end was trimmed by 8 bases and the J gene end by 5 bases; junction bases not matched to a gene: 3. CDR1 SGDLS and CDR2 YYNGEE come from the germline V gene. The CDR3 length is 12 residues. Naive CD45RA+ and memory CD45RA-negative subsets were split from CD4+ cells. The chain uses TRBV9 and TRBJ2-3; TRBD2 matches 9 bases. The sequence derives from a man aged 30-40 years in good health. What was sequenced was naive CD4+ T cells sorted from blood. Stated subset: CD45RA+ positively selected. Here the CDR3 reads CASGTSQDTQYF. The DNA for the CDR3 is TGTGCCAGTGGGACTAGCCAAGATACGCAGTATTTT. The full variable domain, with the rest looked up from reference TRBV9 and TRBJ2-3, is DSGVTQTPKHLITATGQRVTLRCSPRSGDLSVYWYQQSLDQGLQFLIQYYNGEERAKGNILERFSAQQFPDLHSELNLSSLELGDSALYFCASGTSQDTQYFGPGTRLTVL.